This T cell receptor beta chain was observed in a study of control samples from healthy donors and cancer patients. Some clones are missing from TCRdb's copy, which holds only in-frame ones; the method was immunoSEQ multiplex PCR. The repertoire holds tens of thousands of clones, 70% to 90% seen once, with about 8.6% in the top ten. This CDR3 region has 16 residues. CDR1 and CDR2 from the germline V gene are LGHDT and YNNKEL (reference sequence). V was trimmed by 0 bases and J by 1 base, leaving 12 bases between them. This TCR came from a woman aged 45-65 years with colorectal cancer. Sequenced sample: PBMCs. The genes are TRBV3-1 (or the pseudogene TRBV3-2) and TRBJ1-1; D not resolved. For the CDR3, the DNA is TGTGCCAGCAGCCAAGAGGGTAGGGCGTCGAACACTGAAGCTTTCTTT. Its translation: CASSQEGRASNTEAFF.